This TCR beta chain was recorded in a study of cytomegalovirus exposure and HLA in healthy donors. Concerning this clone itself: The antigen is undetermined.

Study outcomes and limitations: A missense variant in DCLRE1C was later tied to TCR beta V- and J-gene trimming. Serostatus for CMV was the only available immune exposure information.

PCR used 60 Vbeta primers and 13 Jbeta primers. Data came from immunoSEQ multiplex PCR; TCRdb stores just in-frame clones and leaves some out. The sample includes 100,000 to 150,000 clones, over 70% of them seen just once. The CDR3 has 15 amino acids. With V trimmed by 3 bases and J by 3 bases, 6 bases remained unmatched. CDR1 is SGHTA, CDR2 FQGNSA, per germline. V usage is TRBV7-2 and J usage is TRBJ2-7; 9 bases agree with TRBD1. The sample taken for sequencing was PBMCs. The receptor comes from a woman aged 45 to 65 in good health and CMV-seronegative. The CDR3 spells CASSFTGTGIYEQYF. The DNA for the CDR3 is TGTGCCAGCAGCTTTACCGGGACAGGGATCTACGAGCAGTACTTC.